The 30 T cell receptor beta chains given below trace back to one sample, sequenced in a study of CD8+CD57+ T cells in acquired aplastic anemia. The TCR beta profiling, which covered VDJ combination and CDR3 sequence, was carried out using genomic DNA as the template. TCRdb re-called the reads with MiXCR, one entry per CDR3 protein. The sample carries under 200,000 distinct CDR3 sequences, 63% recorded once. Sequenced sample: sorted CD4+, CD8+, or CD8+CD57+ T cells (not recorded which) from PBMCs. Receptors originate from a human donor in good health.

The CDR3 loop is CATSREQGAYNEQFF. The CDR3 DNA follows: TGTGCCACCAGCAGAGAACAGGGGGCCTACAATGAGCAGTTCTTC. The J gene is TRBJ2-1, the V gene TRBV15; 8 bases are shared with TRBD1. Per the germline V gene, CDR1 is LNHNV and CDR2 is YYDKDF (reference sequence). The CDR3 loop spans 15 amino acids. V lost 0 bases, J lost 2 bases, and 0 bases stayed unmatched.

The genes are TRBV19 and TRBJ1-4, with 10 nucleotides matching TRBD1. The CDR3 spans 17 residues. J lost 2 bases, V lost 6 bases, and 9 bases had no gene match. The germline gives CDR1 LNHDA, CDR2 SQIVND (reference sequence). The CDR3 nucleotides read TGTGCCAGTAGCCGGGACAGGGGTGTTAGGACTAATGAAAAACTGTTTTTT. It encodes CASSRDRGVRTNEKLFF. The full variable domain, with the rest looked up from reference TRBV19 and TRBJ1-4, is DGGITQSPKYLFRKEGQNVTLSCEQNLNHDAMYWYRQDPGQGLRLIYYSQIVNDFQKGDIAEGYSVSREKKESFPLTVTSAQKNPTAFYLCASSRDRGVRTNEKLFFGSGTQLSVL.

The chain carries TRBV6-6 and TRBJ2-4, with TRBD2 as a possible D gene (6 bases). Germline CDR1 is MNHNY and CDR2 is SVGAGI (reference sequence). The CDR3 totals 14 residues. V lost 0 bases and J 8 bases, leaving 11 bases between the germline ends. For the CDR3, the DNA is TGTGCCAGCAGTTACTCGCGGGGTGGGGACATTCAGTACTTC. It yields the protein CASSYSRGGDIQYF.

As to this clonotype: A read error may explain this, as a much larger clone is one base away. The chain joins TRBV10-2 to TRBJ2-7; no definite D call. This CDR3 spans 12 amino acids. Deletions cut 4 bases from V and 2 bases from J, with 6 bases between. CDR1 is WSHSY, CDR2 SAAADI, per germline. The CDR3 coding sequence is TGCGCCAGCAGTGTGTACCCCTACGAGCAGTACTTC. This translates into CASSVYPYEQYF.

This clonotype was observed many times. V is TRBV11-3 and J is TRBJ2-7; D gene unclear. Germline V gives CDR1 SGHNT, CDR2 YENEEA. V was clipped by 0 bases and J by 6 bases, with 6 bases between them. The CDR3 extends over 12 amino acids. The CDR3 loop is CASSLDSFEQYF. In nucleotides, the CDR3 is TGTGCCAGCAGCTTAGATTCGTTCGAGCAGTACTTC.

This CDR3 is CASSPTSGSGETQHF. Here the CDR3 DNA reads TGTGCCAGCAGTCCTACTAGCGGGAGTGGAGAGACCCAGCATTTT. The J gene is TRBJ1-5, the V gene TRBV6-5; no firm D call. The CDR3 spans 15 residues. The germline V gene has CDR1 MNHEY and CDR2 SVGAGI. V lost 5 bases, J lost 11 bases, and 22 bases lay in between.

A remark on this clonotype: The CDR3 ends on some other residue instead of the conserved phenylalanine or tryptophan, so this is likely a read error. The chain carries TRBV5-6 and TRBJ2-7; the match to TRBD1 covers 7 bases. The germline gives CDR1 SGHDT, CDR2 YYEEEE. Trimming cost V 4 bases and J 3 bases; bases outside gene matches: 10. The CDR3 extends over 15 amino acids. CDR3 sequence: CASSLHRDSFYEQYL. CDR3 coding DNA: TGTGCCAGCAGCCTACACCGGGACAGCTTCTACGAGCAGTACCTC.

The chain links TRBV25-1 to TRBJ2-3; D gene unclear. The germline V and J ends were trimmed by 10 bases and 2 bases, with 16 bases remaining between them. Germline V CDR1 and CDR2: MGHDK, SYGVNS. This CDR3 has 14 residues. The DNA for the CDR3 is TGTGCCACCACATGCCCAGCCGACACAGATACGCAGTATTTT. It is translated as CATTCPADTDTQYF.

The rearrangement links TRBV10-3 to TRBJ2-3; 8 bases align to TRBD1. Per the germline V gene, CDR1 is ENHRY and CDR2 is SYGVKD. The CDR3 is 14 residues long. V lost 6 bases, J lost 1 base, and 3 bases stayed unmatched. For the CDR3, the DNA is TGTGCCATCAGCCCGACAGGGGGCACAGATACGCAGTATTTT. Residues: CAISPTGGTDTQYF.

Here the CDR3 DNA reads TGCAGTGTGCTGAGGCAGGGGCTCCCATACGAGCAGTACTTC. It encodes CSVLRQGLPYEQYF. The chain joins TRBV20-1 to TRBJ2-7; perhaps TRBD1 as D (6 bases). V was pared by 7 bases and J by 4 bases, with 20 bases between. The CDR3 spans 14 residues. CDR1 DFQATT and CDR2 SNEGSKA come from the germline V gene (reference sequence).

V is TRBV24-1 and J is TRBJ2-7, with TRBD1 as a possible D gene (6 bases). The V gene's germline CDR1 is KGHDR and CDR2 SFDVKD. The CDR3 length is 13 residues. The V and J ends lost 12 bases and 0 bases respectively, with 14 bases between them. This CDR3 reads CAVGRGNSYEQYF. CDR3 DNA: TGTGCCGTGGGAAGGGGGAACTCCTACGAGCAGTACTTC.

The genes are TRBV5-7 and TRBJ2-7, with TRBD2 matching over 8 bases. TRBV5-7 falls under the ORF class, with uncertain function. The CDR3 totals 16 residues. The J segment lost 1 base and the V segment lost 4 bases, leaving 10 bases of the junction unmatched. DNA of the CDR3: TGTGCCAGCAGCGTACCGGGACTAGTGGGATCCTACGAGCAGTACTTC. The encoded protein is CASSVPGLVGSYEQYF.

The V gene is TRBV20-1, the J gene TRBJ2-5; D possibly corresponds to TRBD1 (6 bases). The CDR3 sequence is 14 residues long. V dropped 3 bases and J dropped 4 bases, with 15 bases sitting between them. Germline loops: CDR1 DFQATT, CDR2 SNEGSKA (reference sequence). The CDR3 nucleotides are TGCAGTGCTAGGGCCCCCCAGGGGAGAGAGACCCAGTACTTC. Translation: CSARAPQGRETQYF.

This chain joins TRBV7-3 and TRBJ1-5; the D gene is possibly TRBD1 (5 bases). Trimming stripped 5 bases from V and 11 bases from J, with 16 bases between. The CDR3 is 13 residues long. Germline V gene sequence: CDR1 SGHTA, CDR2 FQGTGA. CDR3 sequence reads: CASSLGGGETQHF. CDR3 coding DNA: TGTGCCAGCAGCCTCGGGGGGGGAGAGACCCAGCATTTT.

As to this clonotype: No DNA is shown, since the ends of the CDR3 on it are uncertain; the CDR3 is the one TCRdb lists. The gene calls are TRBV3-2 and TRBJ2-7; TRBD2 was called by the table and not checked on the DNA. TRBV3-2 counts as a pseudogene. From its first to its last residue, the CDR3 has 16 amino acids. The CDR3 loop is CASSQDVASGSYEQYF.

The V and J genes are TRBV10-3 and TRBJ2-1, with a tentative D call TRBD2 (7 bases). The germline V gene encodes CDR1 ENHRY and CDR2 SYGVKD. V lost 4 bases and J lost 1, with 17 bases in between. The CDR3 consists of 17 residues. The CDR3 DNA reads TGTGCCATCAGTGCCCGTGGGGGCGGGGGTTCCTACAATGAGCAGTTCTTC. Its translation: CAISARGGGGSYNEQFF.

The chain combines TRBV7-9 with TRBJ1-4, with D maybe TRBD1 (6 bases). Trimming removed 3 bases from V and 8 bases from J, with 16 bases in between. Germline lookup yields CDR1 SEHNR and CDR2 FQNEAQ (reference sequence). CDR3 length: 15 residues. CDR3 DNA sequence: TGTGCCAGCAGCTTCGACCAGGGGATGGGGGAAAAACTGTTTTTT. It encodes CASSFDQGMGEKLFF.

V and J are TRBV14 and TRBJ1-1, with a tentative D call TRBD1 (5 bases). The CDR3 length is 16 residues. V lost 6 bases and J 0 bases, leaving 17 bases between the germline ends. Per the germline V gene, CDR1 is SGHDN and CDR2 is FVKESK. This chain's CDR3 is CASSDWGDSMNTEAFF. The CDR3 bases are TGTGCCAGCAGTGATTGGGGGGACTCCATGAACACTGAAGCTTTCTTT. Supplemented by reference TRBV14 and TRBJ1-1, the full variable domain reads EAGVTQFPSHSVIEKGQTVTLRCDPISGHDNLYWYRRVMGKEIKFLLHFVKESKQDESGMPNNRFLAERTGGTYSTLKVQPAELEDSGVYFCASSDWGDSMNTEAFFGQGTRLTVV.

The J gene is TRBJ2-7, the V gene TRBV3-1, with 7 bases fitting TRBD1. Germline CDR1 reads LGHDT; CDR2 reads YNNKEL (reference sequence). Trimming cost V 4 bases and J 4 bases; bases outside gene matches: 7. This CDR3 has 14 residues. CDR3 sequence (DNA): TGTGCCAGCAGCCTACGGACAGGTGAATACGAGCAGTACTTC. Translating gives CASSLRTGEYEQYF.

A remark on this clonotype: A much larger clonotype is one base distant, so this may be a read error. The rearrangement uses TRBV24-1 and TRBJ2-7, with D tentatively TRBD1 (5 bases). CDR1 is KGHDR and CDR2 is SFDVKD in the germline V gene. CDR3 length: 12 amino acids. The CDR3 spells CASSSDNYGQYF. CDR3 DNA sequence: TGTGCCAGCAGTTCGGACAACTACGGGCAGTACTTC.

This clonotype has at least ten counts. This chain uses TRBV5-1 with TRBJ2-7; the D gene is possibly TRBD1 (5 bases). Germline CDR1 and CDR2: SGHRS and YFSETQ. Between the trimmed V and J ends, which lost 2 bases and 6 bases, there was a span of 15 bases. The CDR3 sequence is 14 residues long. The CDR3 spells CASSFEGDIGEQYF. The CDR3 region has the DNA TGCGCCAGCAGCTTCGAAGGGGATATCGGCGAGCAGTACTTC.

This clonotype was picked up many times. The chain employs TRBV6-6 and TRBJ1-1; the D is unclear. Germline CDR1 reads MNHNY; CDR2 reads SVGAGI (reference sequence). CDR3 length: 12 amino acids. V lost 4 bases to trimming and J lost 1 base, with 4 bases between them. Here the CDR3 reads CASSWENTEAFF. DNA of the CDR3: TGTGCCAGCAGTTGGGAGAACACTGAAGCTTTCTTT.

V and J are TRBV10-3 and TRBJ2-5; 9 bases align to TRBD2. V lost 4 bases and J lost 2; bases outside the gene matches: 8. Germline CDR1 and CDR2: ENHRY and SYGVKD. The CDR3 extends over 16 amino acids. DNA for the CDR3: TGTGCCATCAGTGGCGGGGGGGCGAGTTCGCAAGAGACCCAGTACTTC. It is translated as CAISGGGASSQETQYF.

This clonotype was counted a few times. This chain uses TRBV24-1 with TRBJ2-1; TRBD2 matches 13 bases. V dropped 4 bases and J dropped 11; count of bases not matched to a gene: 10. From germline, CDR1 is KGHDR and CDR2 SFDVKD. The CDR3 extends over 16 amino acids. The CDR3 loop reads CATSDTSLAGGIKQFF. CDR3 in DNA: TGTGCCACCAGTGACACTTCACTAGCGGGAGGGATTAAGCAGTTCTTC.

The CDR3 protein is CASSLPVIGTGEYSYEQYF. The CDR3 coding sequence is TGTGCCAGCAGCCTTCCCGTAATCGGGACAGGGGAGTACTCCTACGAGCAGTACTTC. The chain couples TRBV2 to TRBJ2-7; TRBD1 matches 10 bases. The germline V gene encodes CDR1 SNHLY and CDR2 FYNNEI. The CDR3 covers 19 residues. The ends lost 6 bases at V and 0 bases at J; junction bases unmatched: 17.

The rearrangement joins TRBV20-1 to TRBJ2-7, with D uncertain. Trimming removed 3 bases at V and 5 bases at J, with 11 bases between. The germline CDR1 and CDR2 sequences are DFQATT and SNEGSKA (reference sequence). The CDR3 is made up of 12 amino acids. The CDR3 loop reads CSASPEAHEQYF. The CDR3 DNA is TGCAGTGCTAGCCCCGAGGCCCACGAGCAGTACTTC.

This CDR3 is CASSSQGAGANVLTF. CDR3 DNA: TGTGCCAGCAGCTCACAGGGGGCTGGGGCCAACGTCCTGACTTTC. The V call is TRBV7-3, the J call TRBJ2-6; 8 bases map to TRBD1. V was pared by 4 bases and J by 2 bases, with 1 base of the junction left unmatched. Looked up from germline, CDR1 is SGHTA and CDR2 is FQGTGA. CDR3 size: 15 residues. The complete variable domain, with remaining parts taken from reference TRBV7-3 and TRBJ2-6, reads GAGVSQTPSNKVTEKGKYVELRCDPISGHTALYWYRQSLGQGPEFLIYFQGTGAADDSGLPNDRFFAVRPEGSVSTLKIQRTERGDSAVYLCASSSQGAGANVLTFGAGSRLTVL.

This clonotype has a count of ten or more. The chain uses TRBV11-2 and TRBJ2-3; D is tentatively TRBD1 or TRBD2 (5 bases each). The CDR3 spans 17 residues. V lost 2 bases, J lost 4 bases, and 19 bases lay in between. Germline loops: CDR1 SGHAT, CDR2 FQNNGV. Here the CDR3 reads CASSLMGPGTVSDTQYF. Here the CDR3 DNA reads TGTGCCAGCAGCTTAATGGGCCCGGGGACGGTATCAGATACGCAGTATTTT.

This clonotype was observed a handful of times. A much larger clone lies one base from this, so it may be a read error. The genes are TRBV27 and TRBJ2-1; D is perhaps TRBD1 or TRBD2 (5 bases each). The CDR3 is 13 residues long. Germline V gene data show CDR1 as MNHEY and CDR2 as SMNVEV (reference sequence). Trimming left V 3 bases short and J 4 bases short, with 7 bases between. Here the CDR3 reads CASSFGGYNEQFF. Written as DNA, the CDR3 is TGTGCCAGCAGTTTTGGGGGATACAATGAGCAGTTCTTC.

The V call is TRBV24-1, the J call TRBJ1-2, with 7 nucleotides matching TRBD1. Germline trimming cut 5 bases from V and 5 bases from J; bases unmatched to any gene: 10. Germline values: CDR1 KGHDR, CDR2 SFDVKD. This CDR3 contains 15 residues. Written as DNA, the CDR3 is TGTGCCACCAGTGGTCCGAGACCAGGGGGGTATGGCTACACCTTC. Amino acid sequence: CATSGPRPGGYGYTF.